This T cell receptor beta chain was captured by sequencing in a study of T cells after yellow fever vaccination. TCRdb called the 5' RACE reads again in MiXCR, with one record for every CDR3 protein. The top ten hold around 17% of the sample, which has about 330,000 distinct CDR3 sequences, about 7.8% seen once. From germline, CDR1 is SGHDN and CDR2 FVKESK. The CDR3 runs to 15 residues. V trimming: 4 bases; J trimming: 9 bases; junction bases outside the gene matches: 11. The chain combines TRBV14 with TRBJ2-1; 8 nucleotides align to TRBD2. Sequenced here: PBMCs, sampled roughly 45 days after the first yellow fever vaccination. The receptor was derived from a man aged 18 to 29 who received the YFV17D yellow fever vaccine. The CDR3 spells CASSLTLAGNSEQFF. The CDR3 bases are TGTGCCAGCAGCCTAACTTTAGCGGGGAATAGTGAGCAGTTCTTC. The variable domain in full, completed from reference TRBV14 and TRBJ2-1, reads EAGVTQFPSHSVIEKGQTVTLRCDPISGHDNLYWYRRVMGKEIKFLLHFVKESKQDESGMPNNRFLAERTGGTYSTLKVQPAELEDSGVYFCASSLTLAGNSEQFFGPGTRLTVL.